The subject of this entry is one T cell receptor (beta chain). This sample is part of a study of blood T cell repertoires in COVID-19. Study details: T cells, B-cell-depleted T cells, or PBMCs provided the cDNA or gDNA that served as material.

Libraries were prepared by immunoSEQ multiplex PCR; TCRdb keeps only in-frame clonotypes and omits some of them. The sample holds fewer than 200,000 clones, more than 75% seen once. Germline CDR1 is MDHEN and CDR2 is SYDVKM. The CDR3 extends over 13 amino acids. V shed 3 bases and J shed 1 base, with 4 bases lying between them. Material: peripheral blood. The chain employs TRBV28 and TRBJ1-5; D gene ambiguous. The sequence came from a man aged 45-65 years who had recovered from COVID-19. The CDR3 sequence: CASSLQSNQPQHF. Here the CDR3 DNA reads TGTGCCAGCAGTTTGCAGAGCAATCAGCCCCAGCATTTT.